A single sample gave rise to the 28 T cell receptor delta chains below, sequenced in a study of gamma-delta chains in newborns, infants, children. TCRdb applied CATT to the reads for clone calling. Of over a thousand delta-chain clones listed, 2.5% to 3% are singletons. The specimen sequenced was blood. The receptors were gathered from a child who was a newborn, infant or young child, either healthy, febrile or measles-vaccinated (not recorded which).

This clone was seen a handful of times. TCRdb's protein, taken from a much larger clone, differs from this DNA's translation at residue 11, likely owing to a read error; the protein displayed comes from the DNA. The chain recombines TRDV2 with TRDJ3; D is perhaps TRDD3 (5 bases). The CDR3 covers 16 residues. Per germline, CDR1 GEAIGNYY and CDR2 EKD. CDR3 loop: CACDTPSSWDARQMFF. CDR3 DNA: TGTGCCTGTGACACGCCCAGCTCCTGGGACGCCCGACAGATGTTTTTC.

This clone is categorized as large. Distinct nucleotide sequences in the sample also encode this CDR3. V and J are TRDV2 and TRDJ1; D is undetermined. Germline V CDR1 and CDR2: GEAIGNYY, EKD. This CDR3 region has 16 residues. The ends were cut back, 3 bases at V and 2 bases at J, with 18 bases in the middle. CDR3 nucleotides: TGTGCCTGTGACGCCTTGGGAGAAGATAATACCGATAAACTCATCTTT. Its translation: CACDALGEDNTDKLIF.

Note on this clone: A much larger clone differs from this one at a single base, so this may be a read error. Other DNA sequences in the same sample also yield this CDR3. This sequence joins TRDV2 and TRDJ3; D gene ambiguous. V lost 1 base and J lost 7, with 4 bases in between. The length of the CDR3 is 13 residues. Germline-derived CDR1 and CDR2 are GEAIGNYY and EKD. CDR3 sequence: CACDTCDTRQMFF. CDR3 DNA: TGTGCCTGTGACACGTGTGACACCCGACAGATGTTTTTC.

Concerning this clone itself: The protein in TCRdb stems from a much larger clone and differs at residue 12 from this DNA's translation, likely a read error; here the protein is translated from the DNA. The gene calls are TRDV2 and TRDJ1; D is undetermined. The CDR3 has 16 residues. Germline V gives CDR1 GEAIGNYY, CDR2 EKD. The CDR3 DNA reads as TGTGCCTGTGACCAAGTTAGCCGGACGGACACCGGTAAACTCATCTTT. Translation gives CACDQVSRTDTGKLIF.

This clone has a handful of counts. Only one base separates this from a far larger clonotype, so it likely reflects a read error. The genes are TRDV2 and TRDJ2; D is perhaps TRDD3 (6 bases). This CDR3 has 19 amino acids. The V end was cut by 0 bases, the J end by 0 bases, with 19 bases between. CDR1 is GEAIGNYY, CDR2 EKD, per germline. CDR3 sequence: CACDTVLVDTRALTAQLFF. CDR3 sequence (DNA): TGTGCCTGTGACACCGTACTGGTGGATACCAGAGCTTTGACAGCACAACTCTTCTTT.

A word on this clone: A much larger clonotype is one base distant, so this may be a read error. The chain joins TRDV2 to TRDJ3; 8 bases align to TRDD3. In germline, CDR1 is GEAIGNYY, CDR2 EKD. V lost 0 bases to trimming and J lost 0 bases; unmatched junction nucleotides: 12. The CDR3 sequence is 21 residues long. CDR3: CACDTVKWGDRSSWDTRQMFF. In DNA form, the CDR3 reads TGTGCCTGTGACACCGTGAAATGGGGGGATAGGAGCTCCTGGGACACCCGACAGATGTTTTTC.

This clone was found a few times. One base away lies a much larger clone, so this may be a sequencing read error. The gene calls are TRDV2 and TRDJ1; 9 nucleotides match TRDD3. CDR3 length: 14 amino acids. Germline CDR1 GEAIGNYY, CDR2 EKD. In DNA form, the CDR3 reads TGTGCCCGTGACACCCTACTGGGGGACGATAAACTCATCTTT. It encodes CARDTLLGDDKLIF.

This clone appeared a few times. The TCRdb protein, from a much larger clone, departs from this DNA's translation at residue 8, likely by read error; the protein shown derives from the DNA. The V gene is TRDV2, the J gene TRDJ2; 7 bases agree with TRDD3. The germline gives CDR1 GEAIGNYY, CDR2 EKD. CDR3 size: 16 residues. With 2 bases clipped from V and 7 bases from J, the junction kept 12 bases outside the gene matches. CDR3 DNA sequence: TGTGCCTGTGACATACTGGGGAGTCCTTTACGAGCACAACTCTTCTTT. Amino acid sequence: CACDILGSPLRAQLFF.

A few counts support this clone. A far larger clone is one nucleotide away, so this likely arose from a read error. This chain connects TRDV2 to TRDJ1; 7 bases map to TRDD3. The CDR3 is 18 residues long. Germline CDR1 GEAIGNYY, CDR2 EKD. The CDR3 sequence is CACNTVGRGIEYTDKLIF. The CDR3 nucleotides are TGTGCCTGTAACACCGTGGGCCGGGGGATCGAGTACACCGATAAACTCATCTTT.

The DNA for the CDR3 is TGTGCCTGTGACATTTTGGGGGATACGGGAACAGCACAACTCTTCTTT. This gives the protein CACDILGDTGTAQLFF. The V call is TRDV2, the J call TRDJ2; 11 bases agree with TRDD3. V gave up 2 bases and J gave up 5 bases; unmatched junction bases: 6. CDR3 size: 16 residues. Germline V gene lookup returns CDR1 GEAIGNYY and CDR2 EKD.

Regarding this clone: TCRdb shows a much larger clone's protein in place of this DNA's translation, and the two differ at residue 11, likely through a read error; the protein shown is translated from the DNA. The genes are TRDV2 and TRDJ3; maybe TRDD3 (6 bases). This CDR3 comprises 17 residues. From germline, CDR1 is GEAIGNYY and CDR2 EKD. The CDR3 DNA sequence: TGTGCCTGTGACACCGTCTGGGGATCCTGGGGCACCCGACAGATGTTTTTC. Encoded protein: CACDTVWGSWGTRQMFF.

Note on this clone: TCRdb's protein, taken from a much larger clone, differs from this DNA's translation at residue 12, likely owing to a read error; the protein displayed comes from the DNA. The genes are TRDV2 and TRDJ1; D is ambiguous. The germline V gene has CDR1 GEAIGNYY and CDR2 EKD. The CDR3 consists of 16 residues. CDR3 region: CACDTVGARYTVKLIF. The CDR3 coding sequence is TGTGCCTGTGACACCGTCGGGGCCCGGTACACCGTTAAACTCATCTTT.

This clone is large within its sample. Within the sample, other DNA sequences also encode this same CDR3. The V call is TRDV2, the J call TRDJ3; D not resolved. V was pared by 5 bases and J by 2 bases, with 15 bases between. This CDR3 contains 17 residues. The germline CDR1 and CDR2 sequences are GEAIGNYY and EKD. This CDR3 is CACGKVDGPWDTRQMFF. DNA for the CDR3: TGTGCCTGTGGCAAAGTAGACGGCCCCTGGGACACCCGACAGATGTTTTTC.

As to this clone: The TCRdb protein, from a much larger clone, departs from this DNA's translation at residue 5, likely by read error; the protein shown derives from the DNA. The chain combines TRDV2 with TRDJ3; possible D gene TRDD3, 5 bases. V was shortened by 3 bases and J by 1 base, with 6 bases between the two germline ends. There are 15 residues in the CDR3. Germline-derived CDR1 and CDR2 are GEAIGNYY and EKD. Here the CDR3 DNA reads TGTGCCTGTGACCGGGGATCCTGGGACACCCGACAGATGTTTTTC. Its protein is CACDRGSWDTRQMFF.

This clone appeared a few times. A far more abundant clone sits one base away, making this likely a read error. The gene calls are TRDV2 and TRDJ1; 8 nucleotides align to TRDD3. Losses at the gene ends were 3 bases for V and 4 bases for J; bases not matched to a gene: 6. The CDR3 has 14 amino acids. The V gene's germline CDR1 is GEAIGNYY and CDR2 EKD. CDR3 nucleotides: TGTGCCTGTGACTACTGGGGATACATCGATAAACTCATCTTT. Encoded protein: CACDYWGYIDKLIF.

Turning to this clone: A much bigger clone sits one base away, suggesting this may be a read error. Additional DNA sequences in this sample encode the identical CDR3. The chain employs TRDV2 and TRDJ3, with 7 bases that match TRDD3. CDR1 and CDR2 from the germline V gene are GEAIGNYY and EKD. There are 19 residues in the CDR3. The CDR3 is CACDILGISSSWDTRQMFF. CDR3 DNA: TGTGCCTGTGACATACTGGGGATTTCAAGCTCCTGGGACACCCGGCAGATGTTTTTC.

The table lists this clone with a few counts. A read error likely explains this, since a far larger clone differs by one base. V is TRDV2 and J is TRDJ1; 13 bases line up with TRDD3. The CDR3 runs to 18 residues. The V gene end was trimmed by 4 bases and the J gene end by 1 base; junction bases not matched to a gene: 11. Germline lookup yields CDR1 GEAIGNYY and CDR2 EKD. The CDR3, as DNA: TGTGCCTGTGAGTCCCTCAGTACTGGGGGATACGTCACCGATAAACTCATCTTT. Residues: CACESLSTGGYVTDKLIF.

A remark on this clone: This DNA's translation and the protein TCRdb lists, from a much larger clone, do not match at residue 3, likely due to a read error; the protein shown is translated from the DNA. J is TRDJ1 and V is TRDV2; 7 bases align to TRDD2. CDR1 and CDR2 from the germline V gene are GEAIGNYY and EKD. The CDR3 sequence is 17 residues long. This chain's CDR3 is CARDSIPTVRKGDKLIF. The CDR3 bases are TGTGCCCGTGACTCAATTCCTACTGTACGAAAAGGCGATAAACTCATCTTT.

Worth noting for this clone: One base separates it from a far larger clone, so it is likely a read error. The CDR3 reads CACDTWDTRQKFF. The CDR3 region has the DNA TGTGCCTGTGACACCTGGGACACCCGACAGAAGTTTTTC. V is TRDV2 and J is TRDJ3; D is unclear. Germline CDR1 and CDR2: GEAIGNYY and EKD. The CDR3 loop spans 13 amino acids.

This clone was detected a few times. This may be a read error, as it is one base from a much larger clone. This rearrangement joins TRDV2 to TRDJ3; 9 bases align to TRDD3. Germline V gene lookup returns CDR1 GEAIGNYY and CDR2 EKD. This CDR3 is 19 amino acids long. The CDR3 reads CACDATGGVSSWDARQMFF. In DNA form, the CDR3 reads TGTGCCTGTGACGCTACTGGGGGAGTAAGCTCCTGGGACGCCCGACAGATGTTTTTC.

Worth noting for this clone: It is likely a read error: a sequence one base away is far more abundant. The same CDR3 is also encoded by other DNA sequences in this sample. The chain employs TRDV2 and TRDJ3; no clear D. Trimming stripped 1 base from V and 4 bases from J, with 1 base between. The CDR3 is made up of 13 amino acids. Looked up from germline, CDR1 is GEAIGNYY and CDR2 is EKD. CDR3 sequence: CACDTWDTRQMFF. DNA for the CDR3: TGTGCCTGTGACACTTGGGACACCCGACAGATGTTTTTC.

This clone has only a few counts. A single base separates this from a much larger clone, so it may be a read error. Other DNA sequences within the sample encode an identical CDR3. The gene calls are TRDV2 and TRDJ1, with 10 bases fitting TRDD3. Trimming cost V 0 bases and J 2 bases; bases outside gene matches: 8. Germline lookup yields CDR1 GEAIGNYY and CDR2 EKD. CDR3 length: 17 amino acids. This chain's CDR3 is CACDTVLGDKGTDKLIF. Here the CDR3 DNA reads TGTGCCTGTGACACCGTGCTGGGGGATAAGGGGACCGATAAACTCATCTTT.

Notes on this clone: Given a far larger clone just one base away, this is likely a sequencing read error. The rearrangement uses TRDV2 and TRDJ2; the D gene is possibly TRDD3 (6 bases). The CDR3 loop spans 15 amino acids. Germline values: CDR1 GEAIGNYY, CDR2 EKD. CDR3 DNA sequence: TGTGCCTGTGGCACCGTGGGGGCCTCGGGAGAACAACTCTTCTTT. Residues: CACGTVGASGEQLFF.

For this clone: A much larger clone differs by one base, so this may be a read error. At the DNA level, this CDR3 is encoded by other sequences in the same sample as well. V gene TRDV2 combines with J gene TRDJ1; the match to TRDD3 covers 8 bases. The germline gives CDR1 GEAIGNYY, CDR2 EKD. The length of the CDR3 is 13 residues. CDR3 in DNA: TGTGCCTGTGACACCTGGGGGATCGATAAACTCATCTTC. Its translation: CACDTWGIDKLIF.

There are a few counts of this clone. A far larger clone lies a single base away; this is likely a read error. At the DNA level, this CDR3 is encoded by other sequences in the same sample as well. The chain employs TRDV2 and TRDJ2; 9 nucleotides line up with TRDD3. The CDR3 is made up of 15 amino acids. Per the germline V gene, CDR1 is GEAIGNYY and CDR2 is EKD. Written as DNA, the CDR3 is TGTGCCTGTGACACGCTGGGGGATTTGACAGCGCAACTCTTCTTT. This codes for CACDTLGDLTAQLFF.

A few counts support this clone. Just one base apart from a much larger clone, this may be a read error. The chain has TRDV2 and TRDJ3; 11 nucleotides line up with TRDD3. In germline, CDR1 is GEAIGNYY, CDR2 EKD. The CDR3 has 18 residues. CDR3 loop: CACDTGGYGNWDTRRMFF. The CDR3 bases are TGTGCCTGTGACACTGGGGGATACGGCAACTGGGACACCCGACGGATGTTTTTC.

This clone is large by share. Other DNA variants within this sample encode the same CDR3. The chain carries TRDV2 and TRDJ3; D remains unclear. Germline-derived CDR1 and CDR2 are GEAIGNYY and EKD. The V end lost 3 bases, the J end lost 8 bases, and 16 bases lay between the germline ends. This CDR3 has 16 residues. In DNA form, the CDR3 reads TGTGCCTGTGACCCGACTGAGCGGAACTACACCCGACAGATGTTTTTC. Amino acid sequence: CACDPTERNYTRQMFF.

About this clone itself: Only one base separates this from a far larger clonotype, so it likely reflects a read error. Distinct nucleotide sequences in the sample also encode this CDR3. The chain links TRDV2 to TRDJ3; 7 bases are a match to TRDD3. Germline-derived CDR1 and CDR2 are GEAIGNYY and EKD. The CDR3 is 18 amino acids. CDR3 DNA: TGTGCCTGCGACAGTACTGGGGATAGCTCCTGGGACACCCGACAGATGTTTTTC. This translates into CACDSTGDSSWDTRQMFF.